This T cell receptor (beta chain) was documented in a study of cytomegalovirus exposure and HLA in healthy donors. The germline CDR1 and CDR2 sequences are MNHEY and SVGAGI. This CDR3 is 15 amino acids long. V was pared by 7 bases and J by 1 base, with 4 bases of the junction left unmatched. The study ran its PCR with 60 Vbeta and 13 Jbeta primers. Assay: immunoSEQ multiplex PCR; the TCRdb copy retains only in-frame clones and omits some. This table has approximately 170,000 clones, over 65% appearing once. This chain links TRBV6-5 with TRBJ2-6, with 7 bases fitting TRBD1. The source of this sequence is a man between 18 and 29 years old in good health and CMV-seropositive. Sequencing input: PBMCs. In DNA, the CDR3 is TGTGCCAGCACCATCAGGGGGTCTGGGGCCAACGTCCTGACTTTC. Translating it yields CASTIRGSGANVLTF.